Below are 9 T cell receptor beta chains sequenced from a single sample in a study of shared clonotypes between healthy human individuals. Data came from immunoSEQ multiplex PCR; TCRdb stores just in-frame clones and leaves some out. The table lists nearly 1,000,000 clones, roughly 72% of them singletons. The material sequenced was memory CD4+ T cells sorted from blood. Subset described: CD45RA-negative fraction. The source of these receptors is a man between 18 and 35 years old in good health.

The CDR3 region has the DNA TGTGCCAGCAGCCTCGGACCGACGGCCACTGAAGCTTTCTTT. Encoded protein: CASSLGPTATEAFF. V gene TRBV7-8 combines with J gene TRBJ1-1; no definite D call. The V and J ends lost 5 bases and 4 bases respectively, with 14 bases between them. In germline, CDR1 is SGHVS, CDR2 FQNEAQ. The CDR3 spans 14 residues.

This chain connects TRBV6-1 to TRBJ2-1; 9 bases line up with TRBD2. Germline loops: CDR1 MNHNS, CDR2 SASEGT. The CDR3 spans 15 residues. The ends lost 4 bases at V and 8 bases at J; junction bases unmatched: 9. The CDR3 bases are TGTGCCAGCAGTGTAATAGCGGGGGATCTAGATGAGCAGTTCTTC. Its translation is CASSVIAGDLDEQFF.

A few counts support this clone. The rearrangement joins TRBV27 to TRBJ2-7; a weak D match, TRBD1 (6 bases). Germline V gene sequence: CDR1 MNHEY, CDR2 SMNVEV (reference sequence). This CDR3 contains 16 residues. V gave up 6 bases and J gave up 3 bases, with 21 bases separating them. CDR3 residues: CASSPRSGGRGYEQYF. For the CDR3, the DNA is TGTGCCAGCAGCCCACGGTCTGGGGGCAGAGGCTACGAGCAGTACTTC.

There are a few counts of this clone. The CDR3 spells CASGSRRPTQDTQYF. The CDR3 nucleotides read TGTGCCAGCGGGAGCCGGAGGCCGACCCAGGATACGCAGTATTTT. V usage is TRBV7-9 and J usage is TRBJ2-3; TRBD2 is a possible D gene (5 bases). Per germline, CDR1 SEHNR and CDR2 FQNEAQ (reference sequence). The ends were cut back, 8 bases at V and 6 bases at J, with 21 bases in the middle. The CDR3 is 15 residues long. The full variable domain, rest sourced from reference TRBV7-9 and TRBJ2-3, is DTGVSQNPRHKITKRGQNVTFRCDPISEHNRLYWYRQTLGQGPEFLTYFQNEAQLEKSRLLSDRFSAERPKGSFSTLEIQRTEQGDSAMYLCASGSRRPTQDTQYFGPGTRLTVL.

The chain couples TRBV11-3 to TRBJ2-5; D unclear. Deletions cut 2 bases from V and 5 bases from J, with 9 bases between. Germline V CDR1 and CDR2: SGHNT, YENEEA. The CDR3 is 13 amino acids. The CDR3 loop is CASSLSRLETQYF. Here the CDR3 DNA reads TGTGCCAGCAGCTTAAGCAGGCTTGAGACCCAGTACTTC.

This chain uses TRBV6-1 with TRBJ2-1, with 8 positions matching TRBD1. CDR3 size: 15 residues. Trimming at V came to 7 bases and at J to 2 bases, leaving 7 bases not matched to a gene. The germline V gene has CDR1 MNHNS and CDR2 SASEGT. The CDR3 nucleotides read TGTGCCAGCATTCGAGGACAGGGAACCTACAATGAGCAGTTCTTC. Translation: CASIRGQGTYNEQFF.

The chain employs TRBV28 and TRBJ2-7, with D perhaps TRBD1 (5 bases). This CDR3 has 13 residues. The germline V gene has CDR1 MDHEN and CDR2 SYDVKM. The V and J ends lost 6 bases and 0 bases respectively, with 9 bases between them. The CDR3 region is CASRRDSSYEQYF. CDR3 sequence (DNA): TGTGCCAGCAGGCGTGACAGCTCCTACGAGCAGTACTTC.

This clone has only a few counts. This chain links TRBV27 with TRBJ2-3, with D unclear. Per the germline V gene, CDR1 is MNHEY and CDR2 is SMNVEV (reference sequence). The CDR3 has 9 residues. V was shortened by 3 bases and J by 10 bases, with 2 bases between the two germline ends. CDR3: CASSFSQYF. In DNA, the CDR3 is TGTGCCAGCAGTTTCTCGCAGTATTTT.

Only a few counts were recorded for this clone. This sequence joins TRBV6-5 and TRBJ1-6; 10 bases match TRBD1. Germline trimming cut 5 bases from V and 7 bases from J; bases unmatched to any gene: 5. The CDR3 runs to 15 residues. CDR1 and CDR2 (germline): MNHEY, SVGAGI. The DNA of the CDR3 is TGTGCCAGCAGTGCCCGGGACAGGGGAAATTCACCCCTCCACTTT. This translates into CASSARDRGNSPLHF.